This T cell receptor (beta chain) was captured by sequencing in a study of blood T cell repertoires in COVID-19. Study background: The United States, Italy and Spain were the sources of the acute and convalescent COVID-19 samples. In each case, the material was cDNA or gDNA derived from T cells, B-cell-depleted T cells, or PBMCs.

The CDR3 length is 15 residues. CDR1 and CDR2 (germline): SGHNT, YENEEA. J gave up 2 bases and V 3 bases, and 1 base lay outside the gene matches. Authors' analysis steps: The assay estimated nucleated cells by amplifying reference gene primers. Generated by immunoSEQ multiplex PCR, the TCRdb table keeps only in-frame clones and is missing some. V, J and clone size were drawn from that table, and D and trimming were deduced from the DNA. The sample includes 200,000 or so clones, around four fifths of them seen just once. The TCR comes from a woman between 40 and 55 years old with acute or convalescent COVID-19. The rearrangement uses TRBV11-3 and TRBJ2-1; 10 nucleotides align to TRBD1. The sequencing input was peripheral blood. The chain's CDR3 is CASSLGTGAYNEQFF. DNA of the CDR3: TGTGCCAGCAGCTTGGGGACAGGGGCCTACAATGAGCAGTTCTTC.